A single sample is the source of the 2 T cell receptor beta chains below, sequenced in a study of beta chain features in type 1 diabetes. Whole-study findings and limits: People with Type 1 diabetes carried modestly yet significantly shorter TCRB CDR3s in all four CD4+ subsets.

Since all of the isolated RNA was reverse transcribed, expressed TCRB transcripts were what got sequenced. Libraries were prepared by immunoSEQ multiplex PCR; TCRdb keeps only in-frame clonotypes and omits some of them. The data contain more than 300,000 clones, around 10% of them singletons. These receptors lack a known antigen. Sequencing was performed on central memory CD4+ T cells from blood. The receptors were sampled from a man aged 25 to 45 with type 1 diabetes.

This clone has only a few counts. The DNA for the CDR3 is TGTGCCAGCAGCTTAGCGGGGGACTTTCAAGAGACCCAGTACTTC. This encodes CASSLAGDFQETQYF. The chain has TRBV11-2 and TRBJ2-5; the D gene is possibly TRBD2 (6 bases). Germline V CDR1 and CDR2: SGHAT, FQNNGV. Trimming removed 1 base from V and 2 bases from J, with 11 bases in between. CDR3 length: 15 residues.

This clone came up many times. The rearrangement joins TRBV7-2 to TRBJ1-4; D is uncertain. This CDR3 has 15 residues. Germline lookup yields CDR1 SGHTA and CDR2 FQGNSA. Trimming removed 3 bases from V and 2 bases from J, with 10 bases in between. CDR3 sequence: CASSFGGDTNEKLFF. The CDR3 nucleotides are TGTGCCAGCAGCTTTGGTGGGGATACTAATGAAAAACTGTTTTTT.